The rows below give T cell receptor beta chains drawn from one sample of a study of T cell responses to AZD1222 COVID-19 vaccine. Generated by immunoSEQ multiplex PCR, the TCRdb table keeps only in-frame clones and is missing some. The data show some 170,000 clones, 70% to 90% seen once. The input for sequencing was peripheral blood, taken on day 0 of AZD1222 vaccination. All receptors derive from an adult in good health. The CDR3 runs from the conserved cysteine through the conserved F or W.

>TRBJ2-3|TRBV18
CASSSPAGPDTQYF
>TRBJ1-1|TRBV3-1/TRBV3-2
CASSGRLNTEAFF
>TRBJ1-5|TRBV6-5
CASARGGNQPQHF
>TRBJ2-5|TRBV9
CASSARLAGSFKETQYF
>TRBJ1-6|TRBV28
CASSSPRPSLHF
>TRBJ1-5|TRBV6-2/TRBV6-3
CASSQRQGGQPQHF
>TRBJ2-3|TRBV5-5
CASSPGTSGGQDTQYF
>TRBJ2-2|TRBV7-9
CASSLGPSVGPGELFF
>TRBJ2-3|TRBV4-2
CASSESGLAGGRTDTQYF
>TRBJ1-2|TRBV19
CASSLGQGGYTF
>TRBJ1-4|TRBV6-5
CASRPRGASEKLFF
>TRBJ2-3|TRBV30
CAWTKFSDTQYF
>TRBJ2-1|TRBV3-1/TRBV3-2
CASSQARSAAEQFF
>TRBJ2-2|TRBV2
CASTGDRGATGELFF
>TRBJ2-5|TRBV14
CASSPEWTGTQETQYF
>TRBJ1-4|TRBV30
CAWSVKDRLNEKLFF
>TRBJ1-2|TRBV28
CASGGGLGGQGGDGYTF
>TRBJ1-1|TRBV28
CASRTGGIKNTEAFF
>TRBJ1-2|TRBV6-4
CASSDRTPRSGYTF
>TRBJ1-2|TRBV15
CATSRVVSQYGYTF
>TRBJ1-3|TRBV3-1/TRBV3-2
CASSPGQQNTIYF
>TRBJ1-3|TRBV6-5
CASSQGSGNTIYF
>TRBJ1-4|TRBV18
CASSPQGQGTNEKLFF
>TRBJ2-2|TRBV6-5
CATREGGITGELFF
>TRBJ1-6|TRBV6-5
CASSPLRGDSPLHF
>TRBJ1-2|TRBV27
CASSPSPGLYGYTF
>TRBJ1-1|TRBV14
CASSPRGGPRNTEAFF
>TRBJ1-4|TRBV19
CASSNQGQGNNEKLFF
>TRBJ2-3|TRBV19
CASSRMSGGAEADTQYF
>TRBJ1-5|TRBV28
CASSLGTRGGNQPQHF
>TRBJ1-6|TRBV5-4
CASSYRDSNSPLHF
>TRBJ1-2|TRBV13
CASSFRTAGYTF
>TRBJ1-2|TRBV5-8
CASSLTGPRYGYTF
>TRBJ2-5|TRBV6-5
CASSRGRTLLETQYF
>TRBJ2-1|TRBV28
CASSFPGGTDEQFF
>TRBJ2-5|TRBV7-8
CASSPKVGYPQETQYF
>TRBJ2-2|TRBV5-4
CASSLLLGNTGELFF